This T cell receptor beta chain stems from a study of T-cell memory formation after mild COVID-19. A single record per CDR3 protein comes from TCRdb applying MiXCR to the 5' RACE reads. Among 290,000 or so distinct CDR3 sequences listed, roughly 19% were seen once. Germline V gene sequence: CDR1 LNHNV, CDR2 YYDKDF (reference sequence). V was shortened by 5 bases and J by 11 bases, with 13 bases between the two germline ends. The CDR3 has 12 amino acids. J is TRBJ1-5 and V is TRBV15; D gene unclear. The TCR sequence derives from a man aged 18 to 30 who had mild COVID-19 (a few samples of this study predate the infection). Cell type and time point are not known. Sequenced material: PBMCs or a T cell subset sorted from them (not recorded which). The CDR3 bases are TGTGCCACCAGCCCGGACCCTCTGGCCCAGCATTTT. It encodes CATSPDPLAQHF. Using reference TRBV15 and TRBJ1-5 for the parts outside the CDR3, the full variable domain is DAMVIQNPRYQVTQFGKPVTLSCSQTLNHNVMYWYQQKSSQAPKLLFHYYDKDFNNEADTPDNFQSRRPNTSFCFLDIRSPGLGDTAMYLCATSPDPLAQHFGDGTRLSIL.